The text below deals with one T cell receptor (beta chain). There are 14 residues in the CDR3. Per the germline V gene, CDR1 is SGHRS and CDR2 is YFSETQ. V lost 0 bases and J lost 8, with 12 bases in between. The source of the sample is a study of blood T cell repertoires in COVID-19. In the study overall: Specimens from acute and convalescent COVID-19 originated in the United States, Italy and Spain.

Here immunoSEQ multiplex PCR was the method, and the copy in TCRdb shows in-frame clones only, minus some. The table includes 200,000 to 250,000 clones, roughly 86% detected once. This TCR was recovered from a woman in her twenties or thirties who had recovered from COVID-19. This chain joins TRBV5-1 and TRBJ2-1; maybe TRBD2 (5 bases). The specimen sequenced was peripheral blood. The CDR3, as DNA: TGCGCCAGCAGCTTGGCGTCTGACGGGGATGAGCAGTTCTTC. Protein sequence: CASSLASDGDEQFF.